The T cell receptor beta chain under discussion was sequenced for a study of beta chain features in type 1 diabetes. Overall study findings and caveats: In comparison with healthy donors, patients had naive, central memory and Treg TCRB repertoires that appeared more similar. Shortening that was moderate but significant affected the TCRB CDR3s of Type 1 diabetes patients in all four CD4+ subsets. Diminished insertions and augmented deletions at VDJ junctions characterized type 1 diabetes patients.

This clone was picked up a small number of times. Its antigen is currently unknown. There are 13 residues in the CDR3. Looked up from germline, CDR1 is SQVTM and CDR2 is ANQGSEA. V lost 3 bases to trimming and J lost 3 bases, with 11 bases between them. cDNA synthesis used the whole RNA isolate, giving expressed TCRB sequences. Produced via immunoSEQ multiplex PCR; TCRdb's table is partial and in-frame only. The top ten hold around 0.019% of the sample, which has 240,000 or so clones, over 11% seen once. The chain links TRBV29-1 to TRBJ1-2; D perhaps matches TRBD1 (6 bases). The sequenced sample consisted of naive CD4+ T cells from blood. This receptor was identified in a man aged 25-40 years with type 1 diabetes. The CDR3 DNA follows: TGCAGCGTTGAGGGCAGGGGACACTATGGCTACACCTTC. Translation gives CSVEGRGHYGYTF.